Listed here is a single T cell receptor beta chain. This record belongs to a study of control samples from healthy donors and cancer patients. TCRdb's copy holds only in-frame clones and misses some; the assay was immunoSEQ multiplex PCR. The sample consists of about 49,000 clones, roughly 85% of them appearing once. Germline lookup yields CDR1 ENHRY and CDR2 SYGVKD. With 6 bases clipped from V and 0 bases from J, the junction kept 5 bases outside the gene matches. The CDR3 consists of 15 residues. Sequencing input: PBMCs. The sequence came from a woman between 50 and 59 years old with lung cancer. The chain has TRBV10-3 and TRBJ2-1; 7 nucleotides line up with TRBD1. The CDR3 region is CAISRQGSSYNEQFF. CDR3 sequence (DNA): TGTGCCATCAGCCGACAGGGAAGCTCCTACAATGAGCAGTTCTTC.